This T cell receptor (beta chain) was observed in a study of T cells in Graves' hyperthyroidism and ophthalmopathy. As concerns this clonotype: The antigen is unknown. Germline is not matched at one junction end, which may reflect a read error.

The CDR3 runs to 15 residues. CDR1 SGHTA and CDR2 FQGNSA come from the germline V gene. The CDR3 regions of TCR beta were amplified from RNA transcripts. During a first-round RT-PCR of the TCR CDR3, the HTBI primer set was used. TCRdb reprocessed the multiplex PCR reads with MiXCR, giving one entry per CDR3 protein. Here the sample spans 75,000 to 100,000 distinct CDR3 sequences, over 50% being singletons. Study-level points and caveats: Expanded thyroid clonotypes (above 0.001) were mostly also found in blood.

Reasons for excluding patients were uncontrolled infection, other autoimmune disease, pregnancy or lactation. The chain joins TRBV7-2 to TRBJ2-7, with TRBD2 as a possible D gene (6 bases). Sequencing was carried out using blood. The clonotype comes from a woman between 40 and 55 years old with Graves' hyperthyroidism. CDR3 nucleotides: TGCGCCAGCAGCCGAGTGGCGGGGAAGGAATACGGGCAGTACTTC. Translation gives CASSRVAGKEYGQYF.